This note documents a single T cell receptor (beta chain) sequence. The sample belongs to a study of monozygotic twins with inflammatory bowel disease. The CDR3 runs to 14 residues. Germline V CDR1 and CDR2: LGHNA, YSLEER. Template switching appended UMIs that held a 6-nucleotide sample barcode. TCRdb re-analyzed the 5' RACE reads; it lists each CDR3 protein once, without DNA. Its listing shows nearly 450,000 distinct CDR3 sequences. Input material: blood. The V call is TRBV4-3, the J call TRBJ1-1. The sequence derives from a human donor with ulcerative colitis or Crohn's disease, or a healthy co-twin of an affected twin (not recorded which). The CDR3 is CASSQDLSGTEAFF.